This note documents a single T cell receptor beta chain sequence. What it binds is unknown. This entry comes from a study of shared clonotypes between healthy human individuals. General study results and limits: Against clonotypes common to all four donors, non-shared ones had lower generation probabilities.

The assay was carried out at the deep level. Assay used: immunoSEQ multiplex PCR; TCRdb lists only in-frame clones, some missing. The sample lists roughly 2.4 million clones, 90% to 96% seen once, with roughly 0.13% in the top ten. V gave up 0 bases and J gave up 8 bases, with 11 bases separating them. Germline CDR1 is LGHNA and CDR2 is YSLEER. The length of the CDR3 is 14 residues. This TCR came from a man between 18 and 35 years old in good health. The chain recombines TRBV4-3 with TRBJ2-1; D is unclear. The sample consisted of naive CD4+ T cells sorted from blood. The sample's subset: CD45RA+ positively selected. CDR3 amino acids: CASSQETIGHEQFF. CDR3 DNA: TGCGCCAGCAGCCAAGAGACGATTGGGCATGAGCAGTTCTTC.